Shown below are 18 T cell receptor beta chains from a single sample sequenced in a study of PD-1 blockade in classical Hodgkin lymphoma (TCRdb year 2020). The sample's time point label is to be understood as: cycle 2 day 1 (C2D1) of nivolumab. All trial patients had relapsed after autologous stem cell transplantation, with cohorts A, B and C differing in prior brentuximab vedotin exposure. Libraries came from the immunoSEQ multiplex PCR assay. This immuneACCESS table, as held by TCRdb, lists in-frame sequences with V and J called but not all clones. Of the missing ones, under half trace to an unresolved V gene in checked studies; the others have no known cause. This sample gives about 86,000 clones in total; approximately 89% of them show up just once. The top ten hold around 11% of the sample. The specimen comprised peripheral blood mononuclear cells (PBMCs), sampled before the second cycle of nivolumab. The receptors shown here come from a human donor with classical Hodgkin lymphoma.

The rearrangement links TRBV19 to TRBJ2-1; no reliable D call. Trimming shortened V by 4 bases and J by 3 bases, and 13 bases separated the two germline ends. Germline V gene sequence: CDR1 LNHDA, CDR2 SQIVND (reference sequence). The CDR3 loop spans 15 amino acids. The CDR3 sequence is CASSTARFYYNEQFF. CDR3 nucleotide sequence: TGTGCCAGTAGTACAGCTAGATTTTACTACAATGAGCAGTTCTTC.

This chain joins TRBV29-1 and TRBJ2-7; 9 nucleotides align to TRBD1. Germline V gene sequence: CDR1 SQVTM, CDR2 ANQGSEA. V shed 7 bases, J shed 6 bases, and the junction held 13 bases outside the gene matches. CDR3 size: 14 residues. CDR3 in DNA: TGCAGCGCGAAAAGGGGGACAGGGAGCCTCGAGCAGTACTTC. Amino acids: CSAKRGTGSLEQYF.

The chain carries TRBV2 and TRBJ1-3; D gene unclear. CDR3 length: 15 amino acids. CDR1 and CDR2 (germline): SNHLY, FYNNEI. V dropped 3 bases and J dropped 2 bases, with 11 bases sitting between them. In nucleotides, the CDR3 is TGTGCCAGCAGTGAGTCTGGGGTTACTGGAAACACCATATATTTT. Translating it yields CASSESGVTGNTIYF.

This clone appeared once. This sample also contains other DNA sequences that code for the same CDR3. The chain has TRBV6-5 and TRBJ2-1; 9 nucleotides agree with TRBD2. This CDR3 is built from 16 residues. After removal of 4 bases from V and 1 base from J, the junction contained 5 bases not matched to a gene. Looked up from germline, CDR1 is MNHEY and CDR2 is SVGAGI. The CDR3 region is CASSSLAGVSYNEQFF. CDR3 nucleotide sequence: TGTGCCAGCAGTTCCTTAGCGGGGGTATCCTACAATGAGCAGTTCTTC.

The chain has TRBV5-5 and TRBJ2-7; possible D gene TRBD2, 6 bases. Trimming pared 2 bases from V and 5 bases from J, leaving 8 bases between. Germline V gives CDR1 SGHKS, CDR2 YYEKEE (reference sequence). CDR3 length: 12 amino acids. The CDR3 nucleotides are TGTGCCAGCAGCTTCAGCGGGCACGAGCAGTACTTC. This encodes CASSFSGHEQYF.

V is TRBV2 and J is TRBJ2-5; 10 bases align to TRBD2. Unmatched junction bases numbered 21, after V lost 3 bases and J lost 5 bases. The CDR3 length is 20 residues. Germline assignment: CDR1 SNHLY and CDR2 FYNNEI. The DNA of the CDR3 is TGTGCCAGCAGTGAGGCCGGGGGAGCTAGCGGGGGCTCCCGGCGGGAGACCCAGTACTTC. It translates to CASSEAGGASGGSRRETQYF.

The gene calls are TRBV28 and TRBJ2-2; 11 nucleotides line up with TRBD2. Germline V CDR1 and CDR2: MDHEN, SYDVKM. With V trimmed by 5 bases and J by 5 bases, 10 bases remained unmatched. The CDR3 has 17 amino acids. Here the CDR3 reads CASSPTSGTKGTGELFF. CDR3 nucleotides: TGTGCCAGCAGTCCGACTAGCGGGACCAAAGGGACCGGGGAGCTGTTTTTT.

The chain recombines TRBV28 with TRBJ1-2, with TRBD1 as a possible D gene (6 bases). Germline-derived CDR1 and CDR2 are MDHEN and SYDVKM. Between the trimmed V and J ends, which lost 4 bases and 7 bases, there was a span of 7 bases. The CDR3 is made up of 11 amino acids. The CDR3 loop reads CASSSGVGYTF. The CDR3 nucleotides are TGTGCCAGCAGTTCAGGGGTTGGCTACACCTTC.

The rearrangement joins TRBV10-3 to TRBJ2-5; TRBD2 agrees at 7 bases. This CDR3 region has 13 residues. J was trimmed by 3 bases and V by 10 bases; bases with no gene match: 8. Germline-derived CDR1 and CDR2 are ENHRY and SYGVKD. The chain's CDR3 is CATSRAGEETQYF. In DNA, the CDR3 is TGTGCCACCTCACGGGCGGGAGAAGAGACCCAGTACTTC.

In its sample, this clone was seen once. V and J are TRBV6-5 and TRBJ1-3; 10 bases map to TRBD1. Germline values: CDR1 MNHEY, CDR2 SVGAGI. V shed 8 bases and J 10 bases; nucleotides not matched to a gene: 8. The CDR3 runs 13 residues. CDR3: CASWGQGSFTIYF. The CDR3 DNA reads as TGTGCCAGCTGGGGACAGGGGAGTTTTACCATATATTTT.

J is TRBJ2-1 and V is TRBV9, with 8 bases lining up with TRBD2. Germline V gene data show CDR1 as SGDLS and CDR2 as YYNGEE. The V segment lost 3 bases and the J segment 4 bases; nucleotides outside the gene matches: 6. The CDR3 has 15 amino acids. CDR3 sequence: CASSATGTRYNEQFF. DNA for the CDR3: TGTGCCAGCAGCGCGACCGGGACTAGGTACAATGAGCAGTTCTTC.

The chain recombines TRBV5-4 with TRBJ2-1, with a weak D call TRBD1 (6 bases). Per the germline V gene, CDR1 is SGHNT and CDR2 is YYREEE (reference sequence). V dropped 0 bases and J dropped 7 bases, with 14 bases sitting between them. This CDR3 comprises 15 residues. In DNA, the CDR3 is TGTGCCAGCAGCTTGGTAAGGGACACAAAAAATGAGCAGTTCTTC. This encodes CASSLVRDTKNEQFF.

The chain combines TRBV7-7 with TRBJ2-3, with 12 bases matching TRBD2. J was trimmed by 0 bases and V by 6 bases; bases with no gene match: 4. The CDR3 spans 16 residues. CDR1 is SSHAT, CDR2 FNYEAQ, per germline (reference sequence). For the CDR3, the DNA is TGTGCCAGCAGTCCTAGCGGGAGGGTTAGCACAGATACGCAGTATTTT. Translated, it gives CASSPSGRVSTDTQYF.

The chain combines TRBV14 with TRBJ2-1; 10 bases agree with TRBD2. The CDR3 is 18 residues long. The trim removed 4 bases at V and 3 bases at J, leaving 12 bases unmatched. Looked up from germline, CDR1 is SGHDN and CDR2 is FVKESK. Written as DNA, the CDR3 is TGTGCCAGCAGCCCTATGAGGGTACTAGCGGGGAACTACAATGAGCAGTTCTTC. This encodes CASSPMRVLAGNYNEQFF. Full variable domain (rest looked up from reference TRBV14 and TRBJ2-1): EAGVTQFPSHSVIEKGQTVTLRCDPISGHDNLYWYRRVMGKEIKFLLHFVKESKQDESGMPNNRFLAERTGGTYSTLKVQPAELEDSGVYFCASSPMRVLAGNYNEQFFGPGTRLTVL.

J is TRBJ2-7 and V is TRBV4-1, with D possibly being TRBD2 (7 bases). V was pared by 0 bases and J by 4 bases, with 16 bases between. Germline CDR1 reads MGHRA; CDR2 reads YSYEKL. This CDR3 is 16 amino acids long. CDR3 DNA: TGCGCCAGCAGCCAAGATTTGGGGGGGGCGTGGTACGAGCAGTACTTC. Its translation: CASSQDLGGAWYEQYF.

The chain has TRBV6-6 and TRBJ2-3, with D possibly being TRBD2 (6 bases). Germline V gives CDR1 MNHNY, CDR2 SVGAGI (reference sequence). The CDR3 has 16 amino acids. V was shortened by 4 bases and J by 0 bases, with 14 bases between the two germline ends. CDR3 loop: CASSFQTRSSTDTQYF. CDR3 nucleotides: TGTGCCAGCAGTTTCCAGACTAGGTCTAGCACAGATACGCAGTATTTT.

With regard to this clone: The identical CDR3 is also encoded by other nucleotide sequences in the sample. The V and J genes are TRBV27 and TRBJ2-7, with D possibly TRBD1 on 5 matching bases. V lost 2 bases and J lost 2, with 7 bases in between. Looked up from germline, CDR1 is MNHEY and CDR2 is SMNVEV (reference sequence). CDR3 size: 13 residues. The CDR3 sequence is CASSLGRAYEQYF. The CDR3 DNA reads TGTGCCAGCAGTTTAGGCAGGGCCTACGAGCAGTACTTC.

The chain recombines TRBV5-4 with TRBJ2-1; D not resolved. Germline values: CDR1 SGHNT, CDR2 YYREEE (reference sequence). Trimming shortened V by 4 bases and J by 0 bases, and 11 bases separated the two germline ends. The CDR3 is 15 amino acids. The CDR3 region is CASSPGPGSYNEQFF. CDR3 nucleotides: TGTGCCAGCAGCCCCGGACCCGGCTCCTACAATGAGCAGTTCTTC.